The 8 T cell receptor beta chains below all came from one sample that was sequenced in a study of T cell repertoires in cytomegalovirus infection. TCRdb re-derived calls from the reads in MiXCR, one entry per CDR3 protein. This table holds nearly 650,000 distinct CDR3 sequences, 24% found once. Material for sequencing was CD8+ T cells from PBMCs. The receptors here all came from a human donor in good health (CMV status not recorded). Some clones in this sample may be carry-over from other donors' samples.

This rearrangement joins TRBV4-1 to TRBJ2-1, with D possibly being TRBD1 (5 bases). Germline CDR1 MGHRA, CDR2 YSYEKL. V lost 5 bases and J 4 bases, leaving 15 bases between the germline ends. The CDR3 runs 15 residues. The chain's CDR3 is CASSGLGVQYNEQFF. The CDR3 DNA is TGCGCCAGCAGCGGGCTAGGGGTCCAGTACAATGAGCAGTTCTTC.

The table lists this clonotype with a few counts. V usage is TRBV29-1 and J usage is TRBJ1-5, with D hard to call. Between the trimmed V and J ends, which lost 4 bases and 6 bases, there was a span of 10 bases. The CDR3 covers 12 residues. Germline CDR1 reads SQVTM; CDR2 reads ANQGSEA. CDR3 residues: CSVGRVGQPQHF. CDR3 nucleotides: TGCAGCGTTGGCAGAGTGGGTCAGCCCCAGCATTTT.

The V and J genes are TRBV24-1 and TRBJ2-1, with TRBD2 matching 13 bases. This CDR3 comprises 18 residues. The ends lost 4 bases at V and 2 bases at J; junction bases unmatched: 7. Germline loops: CDR1 KGHDR, CDR2 SFDVKD. The CDR3 loop reads CATSDPGTSGDTYNEQFF. In nucleotides, the CDR3 is TGTGCCACCAGTGACCCCGGGACTAGCGGGGACACCTACAATGAGCAGTTCTTC.

There are a few counts of this clonotype. The chain uses TRBV2 and TRBJ1-5; D is uncertain. The CDR3 loop spans 14 amino acids. Germline-derived CDR1 and CDR2 are SNHLY and FYNNEI. V lost 7 bases and J 0 bases, leaving 10 bases between the germline ends. CDR3 coding DNA: TGTGCCAGCAATCTGGAATATAGCAATCAGCCCCAGCATTTT. Translating gives CASNLEYSNQPQHF.

This clonotype was observed many times. This chain uses TRBV7-8 with TRBJ2-5, with 14 positions matching TRBD2. J lost 5 bases, V lost 4 bases, and 6 bases had no gene match. Germline CDR1 SGHVS, CDR2 FQNEAQ. The CDR3 spans 16 residues. The CDR3 nucleotides read TGTGCCAGCAGCTATATGGGACTAGCGGGGGCTGAGACCCAGTACTTC. Translated, it gives CASSYMGLAGAETQYF.

This clonotype has just a few counts. The rearrangement uses TRBV6-2 or TRBV6-3 and TRBJ2-7; 12 bases match TRBD1. V trimming: 5 bases; J trimming: 5 bases; junction bases outside the gene matches: 1. The CDR3 sequence is 13 residues long. Per the germline V gene, CDR1 is MNHEY and CDR2 is SVGEGT. Here the CDR3 reads CASSGTGGDEQYV. CDR3 nucleotides: TGTGCCAGCAGTGGGACAGGGGGCGACGAGCAGTACGTC.

The sample holds many counts of this clonotype. This chain links TRBV7-2 with TRBJ1-1, with D unresolved. V lost 3 bases and J 5 bases, leaving 25 bases between the germline ends. The CDR3 consists of 18 residues. Germline V gene data show CDR1 as SGHTA and CDR2 as FQGNSA. DNA for the CDR3: TGTGCCAGCAGCTTCGAGGGTCCGACTCTAGGGAGGTGGACTGAAGCTTTCTTT. It codes for CASSFEGPTLGRWTEAFF.

This clonotype has ten or more counts. This sequence joins TRBV7-2 and TRBJ1-2; D is unclear. Germline V gives CDR1 SGHTA, CDR2 FQGNSA. The CDR3 has 15 amino acids. Deletions cut 5 bases from V and 4 bases from J, with 17 bases between. CDR3 loop: CASSPLEVALYGYTF. The CDR3 DNA reads TGTGCCAGCAGCCCACTGGAAGTTGCCCTCTATGGCTACACCTTC.